This entry lists 31 T cell receptor beta chains sequenced from one sample in a study of PD-1 blockade in classical Hodgkin lymphoma. Time point indicated: cycle 4 day 1 (C4D1), after six to seven weeks of nivolumab. All the patients suffered relapse after autologous stem cell transplantation, and brentuximab vedotin exposure differed. The CD4+ T cells used were purified from thawed PBMCs through magnetic negative selection. TCRdb's table, derived via immunoSEQ multiplex PCR, lists solely in-frame clones and lacks some. In the table there are 15,000 to 20,000 clones, over 80% of which are singletons. The input for sequencing was CD4+ T cells from blood, taken before the fourth cycle of nivolumab. The origin of the receptors is a human donor with classical Hodgkin lymphoma.

The CDR3 region is CAIGLAGSTGELFF. CDR3 bases: TGTGCCATCGGACTAGCGGGAAGCACCGGGGAGCTGTTTTTT. The rearrangement joins TRBV10-3 to TRBJ2-2, with 12 nucleotides matching TRBD2. Germline-derived CDR1 and CDR2 are ENHRY and SYGVKD. The V gene end was trimmed by 8 bases and the J gene end by 4 bases; junction bases not matched to a gene: 2. The CDR3 spans 14 residues.

The chain is built from TRBV5-1 and TRBJ1-6, with a weak D call TRBD1 (5 bases). The CDR3 has 16 residues. Trimming took off 5 bases at V and 5 bases at J, with 17 bases between the two ends. The germline gives CDR1 SGHRS, CDR2 YFSETQ. The DNA for the CDR3 is TGCGCCAGCAGACTGAGGGGAAGTCCCGATAATTCACCCCTCCACTTT. Protein sequence: CASRLRGSPDNSPLHF. Filled out from reference TRBV5-1 and TRBJ1-6, the complete variable domain reads KAGVTQTPRYLIKTRGQQVTLSCSPISGHRSVSWYQQTPGQGLQFLFEYFSETQRNKGNFPGRFSGRQFSNSRSEMNVSTLELGDSALYLCASRLRGSPDNSPLHFGNGTRLTVT.

V is TRBV10-3 and J is TRBJ2-3; 14 bases align to TRBD2. V lost 2 bases, J lost 6 bases, and 13 bases stayed unmatched. This CDR3 comprises 19 residues. Germline CDR1 reads ENHRY; CDR2 reads SYGVKD. The DNA for the CDR3 is TGTGCCATCAGTGAGGACAGGGGGGGACTAGCGGGAGATGTTGATACGCAGTATTTT. Amino acids: CAISEDRGGLAGDVDTQYF.

The rearrangement links TRBV11-2 to TRBJ2-7; 12 positions match TRBD2. After removal of 3 bases from V and 3 bases from J, the junction contained 3 bases not matched to a gene. Germline CDR1 reads SGHAT; CDR2 reads FQNNGV. This CDR3 is built from 15 residues. CDR3 sequence reads: CASSFRLAGVYEQYF. The CDR3 DNA sequence: TGTGCCAGCAGCTTTAGACTAGCGGGAGTCTACGAGCAGTACTTC.

This sequence joins TRBV7-9 and TRBJ2-3; 16 bases match TRBD2. Trimming cost V 6 bases and J 9 bases; bases outside gene matches: 9. The CDR3 contains 16 residues. Germline CDR1 reads SEHNR; CDR2 reads FQNEAQ (reference sequence). CDR3 sequence reads: CASSNTGTSGRETQYF. As DNA, the CDR3 is TGTGCCAGCAGTAACACCGGGACTAGCGGGAGGGAAACGCAGTATTTT.

The V call is TRBV5-5, the J call TRBJ2-1; D remains unclear. The V gene's germline CDR1 is SGHKS and CDR2 YYEKEE (reference sequence). Trimming left V 0 bases short and J 9 bases short, with 7 bases between. This CDR3 spans 12 amino acids. CDR3 region: CASSLELGEQFF. In DNA, the CDR3 is TGTGCCAGCAGCTTGGAGCTTGGTGAGCAGTTCTTC.

The chain uses TRBV5-4 and TRBJ2-7, with D possibly being TRBD2 (6 bases). V lost 5 bases, J lost 0 bases, and 15 bases lay in between. CDR1 and CDR2 from the germline V gene are SGHNT and YYREEE (reference sequence). The CDR3 runs 15 residues. This CDR3 reads CASSGGGRSSYEQYF. CDR3 DNA: TGTGCCAGCAGTGGGGGAGGTAGGAGCTCCTACGAGCAGTACTTC.

V and J are TRBV28 and TRBJ2-2; 7 nucleotides agree with TRBD1. Germline CDR1 is MDHEN and CDR2 is SYDVKM. Trimming removed 6 bases from V and 7 bases from J; junction bases left unmatched: 2. This CDR3 has 12 amino acids. In DNA form, the CDR3 reads TGTGCCAGCAGGACAGGGATCGGGGAGCTGTTTTTT. It encodes CASRTGIGELFF.

The chain links TRBV19 to TRBJ2-5, with TRBD1 matching over 11 bases. The CDR3 loop spans 12 amino acids. Losses at the gene ends were 8 bases for V and 5 bases for J; bases not matched to a gene: 1. Germline V gene sequence: CDR1 LNHDA, CDR2 SQIVND (reference sequence). The CDR3 reads CASGTGGETQYF. The CDR3 bases are TGTGCCAGTGGGACAGGGGGGGAGACCCAGTACTTC.

The genes are TRBV7-8 and TRBJ1-5, with D perhaps matching TRBD1 (5 bases). The CDR3 is 15 amino acids. Germline V gene lookup returns CDR1 SGHVS and CDR2 FQNEAQ. V lost 1 base and J 6 bases, leaving 13 bases between the germline ends. The CDR3 nucleotides read TGTGCCAGCAGCTTAGTGGGGGGTGGGAGTCAGCCCCAGCATTTT. Protein sequence: CASSLVGGGSQPQHF.

The chain recombines TRBV4-2 with TRBJ2-5, with D uncertain. The CDR3 has 14 amino acids. V lost 0 bases, J lost 5 bases, and 10 bases lay in between. CDR1 and CDR2 (germline): LGHNA, YNFKEQ. Here the CDR3 reads CASSQEISMETQYF. The CDR3, as DNA: TGTGCCAGCAGCCAAGAGATCTCTATGGAGACCCAGTACTTC.

The chain carries TRBV27 and TRBJ2-5; 13 bases map to TRBD2. Trimming took 7 bases from V and 4 from J; bases not matched to a gene: 6. The CDR3 sequence is 15 residues long. Germline V lookup: CDR1 MNHEY, CDR2 SMNVEV (reference sequence). CDR3 protein: CASTRLAGGRETQYF. The CDR3, as DNA: TGTGCCAGCACCAGACTAGCGGGAGGACGAGAGACCCAGTACTTC.

The chain carries TRBV7-9 and TRBJ1-3; D is unclear. Germline V gene data show CDR1 as SEHNR and CDR2 as FQNEAQ (reference sequence). Trimming removed 0 bases at V and 0 bases at J, with 9 bases between. This CDR3 spans 16 amino acids. CDR3 sequence reads: CASSLAASSSGNTIYF. CDR3 in DNA: TGTGCCAGCAGCTTAGCGGCCAGCAGCTCTGGAAACACCATATATTTT.

The V gene is TRBV28, the J gene TRBJ2-7; D gene ambiguous. Trimming left V 6 bases short and J 6 bases short, with 12 bases between. This CDR3 comprises 12 residues. Germline loops: CDR1 MDHEN, CDR2 SYDVKM. The chain's CDR3 is CASSRLLGEQYF. DNA of the CDR3: TGTGCCAGCAGCCGGCTTCTGGGCGAGCAGTACTTC.

The chain links TRBV6-1 to TRBJ1-2; D is ambiguous. Trimming took off 5 bases at V and 4 bases at J, with 11 bases between the two ends. Per the germline V gene, CDR1 is MNHNS and CDR2 is SASEGT. This CDR3 region has 13 residues. The CDR3 DNA sequence: TGTGCCAGCAGTAATCATGGCTCCTATGGCTACACCTTC. Protein: CASSNHGSYGYTF.

The CDR3 reads CAWKTSGTPTQYF. DNA of the CDR3: TGTGCCTGGAAGACTAGCGGGACCCCGACCCAGTACTTC. The chain has TRBV30 and TRBJ2-5; 11 positions match TRBD2. CDR1 and CDR2 (germline): GTSNPN, SVGIG (reference sequence). This CDR3 region has 13 residues. Trimming took 4 bases from V and 7 from J; bases not matched to a gene: 5.

This clone has only one observation. V gene TRBV6-5 combines with J gene TRBJ2-2; D is unresolved. The CDR3 runs to 14 residues. Trimming stripped 4 bases from V and 8 bases from J, with 14 bases between. CDR1 and CDR2 (germline): MNHEY, SVGAGI. The CDR3 nucleotides are TGTGCCAGCAGTTTACTCCCGGGCGTGGGGGAGCTGTTTTTT. It encodes CASSLLPGVGELFF.

The V and J genes are TRBV29-1 and TRBJ2-7, with 15 bases fitting TRBD2. Trimming at V came to 4 bases and at J to 5 bases, leaving 9 bases not matched to a gene. The germline V gene has CDR1 SQVTM and CDR2 ANQGSEA. The CDR3 totals 16 residues. CDR3 coding DNA: TGCAGCGTTGCTCCGGGACTAGCGGGAGGAGGAGACGAGCAGTACTTC. Translating it yields CSVAPGLAGGGDEQYF.

CDR3 DNA sequence: TGTGCCAGTAGTATTTTCGGAGCGAACACCGGGGAGCTGTTTTTT. Protein sequence: CASSIFGANTGELFF. The chain couples TRBV19 to TRBJ2-2; D gene unclear. The V gene lost 3 bases and the J gene lost 0 bases, with 8 bases spanning the gap. The CDR3 extends over 15 amino acids. CDR1 and CDR2 from the germline V gene are LNHDA and SQIVND (reference sequence).

This chain joins TRBV18 and TRBJ1-3; D uncertain. Trimming took off 4 bases at V and 0 bases at J, with 13 bases between the two ends. In germline, CDR1 is KGHSH, CDR2 LQKENI. This CDR3 contains 16 residues. DNA of the CDR3: TGTGCCAGCTCACTGAAGACGGCAGTCTCTGGAAACACCATATATTTT. This translates into CASSLKTAVSGNTIYF. The full variable domain, completed using reference TRBV18 and TRBJ1-3, is NAGVMQNPRHLVRRRGQEARLRCSPMKGHSHVYWYRQLPEEGLKFMVYLQKENIIDESGMPKERFSAEFPKEGPSILRIQQVVRGDSAAYFCASSLKTAVSGNTIYFGEGSWLTVV.

This clone was seen once. V gene TRBV28 combines with J gene TRBJ2-3; 8 positions match TRBD2. Unmatched junction bases numbered 5, after V lost 2 bases and J lost 1 base. The CDR3 has 16 residues. Germline values: CDR1 MDHEN, CDR2 SYDVKM. CDR3 residues: CASSLRGLAGTDTQYF. The CDR3 DNA sequence: TGTGCCAGCAGTTTACGAGGACTAGCAGGCACAGATACGCAGTATTTT.

As to this clone: Distinct nucleotide sequences in the sample also encode this CDR3. This chain connects TRBV5-1 to TRBJ2-5; D gene ambiguous. The CDR3 spans 11 residues. Germline CDR1 is SGHRS and CDR2 is YFSETQ. V lost 4 bases and J 1 base, leaving 2 bases between the germline ends. For the CDR3, the DNA is TGCGCCAGCAGCGCCCAAGAGACCCAGTACTTC. It specifies CASSAQETQYF.

CDR3 amino acids: CASRDYLMQGEAFF. The CDR3 DNA sequence: TGTGCCAGCAGAGACTACCTGATGCAGGGTGAAGCTTTCTTT. V usage is TRBV25-1 and J usage is TRBJ1-1; D may be TRBD1 (5 bases). V was cut by 6 bases and J by 7 bases, with 18 bases left in between. In germline, CDR1 is MGHDK, CDR2 SYGVNS. The CDR3 has 14 residues.

V gene TRBV15 combines with J gene TRBJ2-1, with 10 bases that match TRBD2. The J segment lost 7 bases and the V segment lost 4 bases, leaving 10 bases of the junction unmatched. Germline CDR1 LNHNV, CDR2 YYDKDF (reference sequence). This CDR3 is built from 16 residues. In DNA form, the CDR3 reads TGTGCCACCAGCAAATATAAGGGACTAGCGCTTAATGAGCAGTTCTTC. As protein: CATSKYKGLALNEQFF.

The CDR3 nucleotides read TGTGCCAGCAGTGGCCGGGGACAACCTAATGAAAAACTGTTTTTT. Amino acids: CASSGRGQPNEKLFF. This chain links TRBV28 with TRBJ1-4, with a possible D match to TRBD1 (6 bases). Germline CDR1 and CDR2: MDHEN and SYDVKM. The CDR3 is made up of 15 amino acids. With 5 bases removed from V and 3 bases from J, the gap between germline ends came to 13 bases.

The rearrangement joins TRBV10-2 to TRBJ1-5; 9 bases are shared with TRBD1. Germline loops: CDR1 WSHSY, CDR2 SAAADI. The CDR3 runs 16 residues. V shed 5 bases and J 2 bases; nucleotides not matched to a gene: 7. Written as DNA, the CDR3 is TGCGCCAGCAGTCCCGGGACAGGGACGGGCAATCAGCCCCAGCATTTT. Its translation is CASSPGTGTGNQPQHF.

In DNA form, the CDR3 reads TGTGCCAGCAGTTACTCTGAGGGGATATACGAGCAGTACTTC. It codes for CASSYSEGIYEQYF. The chain employs TRBV6-5 and TRBJ2-7; TRBD1 or TRBD2 may be the D gene (5 bases each). Trimming shortened V by 0 bases and J by 4 bases, and 10 bases separated the two germline ends. Germline V gene data show CDR1 as MNHEY and CDR2 as SVGAGI. This CDR3 is 14 amino acids long.

The sample holds one count of this clone. The chain joins TRBV5-1 to TRBJ1-1; TRBD1 is a possible D gene (6 bases). V lost 2 bases to trimming and J lost 4 bases, with 12 bases between them. Germline CDR1 and CDR2: SGHRS and YFSETQ. This CDR3 is 14 amino acids long. This CDR3 is CASSLQGRGTEAFF. In DNA form, the CDR3 reads TGCGCCAGCAGCTTACAGGGTAGGGGCACTGAAGCTTTCTTT.

Only one count was recorded for this clone. The chain has TRBV6-5 and TRBJ1-6; possibly TRBD1 for D (5 bases). Germline V lookup: CDR1 MNHEY, CDR2 SVGAGI. This CDR3 is built from 14 residues. Trimming left V 7 bases short and J 5 bases short, with 12 bases between. DNA of the CDR3: TGTGCCAGCAAACCCGACAGCAATAATTCACCCCTCCACTTT. It encodes CASKPDSNNSPLHF.

V is TRBV6-1 and J is TRBJ1-2; D gene uncertain. The CDR3 contains 13 residues. The germline gives CDR1 MNHNS, CDR2 SASEGT. V was trimmed by 6 bases and J by 4 bases, leaving 12 bases between them. CDR3 bases: TGTGCCAGCAGCCTGGACGGAATCTATGGCTACACCTTC. Its protein is CASSLDGIYGYTF.

Details on this clone: Other nucleotide sequences in the sample specify the same CDR3. The chain couples TRBV5-1 to TRBJ1-1; D gene uncertain. The CDR3 consists of 13 residues. The V gene's germline CDR1 is SGHRS and CDR2 YFSETQ. V was pared by 2 bases and J by 2 bases, with 7 bases between. This CDR3 reads CASSLEVNTEAFF. The CDR3 DNA is TGCGCCAGCAGCTTAGAGGTTAACACTGAAGCTTTCTTT.